This T cell receptor beta chain appears in the sequencing data of a study of T-cell memory formation after mild COVID-19. Findings and limits, study-wide: Later expanders leaned CD4+, whereas day 15 to 85 contracting clones were balanced CD4/CD8. The appearance of some responding clones in pre-infection memory suggested that cross-reactive memory joined. Largely, contracting CD4+ clones fell within CM and EM, and contracting CD8+ clones within EMRA.

It was 5'RACE with constant-segment primers that produced the TCR alpha and TCR beta cDNA libraries, which carried sample barcodes and UMIs. TCRdb reprocessed the 5' RACE reads via MiXCR and lists one record per CDR3 protein. The table shows under 300,000 distinct CDR3 sequences, with about a sixth occurring only once. The table lists this clonotype with a few counts. The antigen remains unidentified. This CDR3 is built from 17 residues. Germline-derived CDR1 and CDR2 are SGHTA and FQGNSA. V gave up 6 bases and J gave up 5 bases; unmatched junction bases: 14. This TCR derives from a man aged 18 to 35 who had mild COVID-19 (a few samples of this study predate the infection). Cell type and time point are not known. The chain couples TRBV7-2 to TRBJ2-5, with 11 bases that match TRBD1. The sequenced material came from PBMCs or a T cell subset sorted from them (not recorded which). CDR3: CASSPGRRTGGWETQYF. The CDR3 bases are TGTGCCAGCAGTCCTGGAAGGAGGACAGGGGGCTGGGAGACCCAGTACTTC.